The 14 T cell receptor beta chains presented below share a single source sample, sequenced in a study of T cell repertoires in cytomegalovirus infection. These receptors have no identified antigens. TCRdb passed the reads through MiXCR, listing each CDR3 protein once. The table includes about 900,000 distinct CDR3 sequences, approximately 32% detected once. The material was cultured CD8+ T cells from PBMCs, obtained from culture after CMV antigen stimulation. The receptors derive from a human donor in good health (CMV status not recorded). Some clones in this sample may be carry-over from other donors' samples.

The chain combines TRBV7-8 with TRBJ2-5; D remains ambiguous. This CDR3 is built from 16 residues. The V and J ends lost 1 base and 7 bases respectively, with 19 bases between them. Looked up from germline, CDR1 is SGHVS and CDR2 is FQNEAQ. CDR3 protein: CASSLGSVTNEVTQYF. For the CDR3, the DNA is TGTGCCAGCAGCTTAGGATCCGTGACAAACGAGGTGACCCAGTACTTC.

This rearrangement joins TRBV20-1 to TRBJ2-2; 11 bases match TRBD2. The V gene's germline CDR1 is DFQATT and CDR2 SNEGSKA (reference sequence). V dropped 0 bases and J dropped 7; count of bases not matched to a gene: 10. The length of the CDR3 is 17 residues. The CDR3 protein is CSARDPGSGGAVGELFF. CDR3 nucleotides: TGCAGTGCTAGAGATCCCGGTAGCGGGGGGGCGGTCGGGGAGCTGTTTTTT.

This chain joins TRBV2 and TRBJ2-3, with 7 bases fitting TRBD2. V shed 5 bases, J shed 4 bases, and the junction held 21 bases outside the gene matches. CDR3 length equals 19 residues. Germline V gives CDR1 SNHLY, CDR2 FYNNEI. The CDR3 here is CASSPWPRPETSSADTQYF. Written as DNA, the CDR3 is TGTGCCAGCAGTCCGTGGCCGCGACCCGAGACTAGCTCCGCAGATACGCAGTATTTT.

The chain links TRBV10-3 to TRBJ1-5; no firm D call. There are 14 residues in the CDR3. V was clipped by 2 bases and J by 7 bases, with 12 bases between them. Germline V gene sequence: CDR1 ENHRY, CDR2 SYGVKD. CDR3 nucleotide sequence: TGTGCCATCAGTGAGGGTCAACTCGGGCAGCCCCAGCATTTT. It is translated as CAISEGQLGQPQHF.

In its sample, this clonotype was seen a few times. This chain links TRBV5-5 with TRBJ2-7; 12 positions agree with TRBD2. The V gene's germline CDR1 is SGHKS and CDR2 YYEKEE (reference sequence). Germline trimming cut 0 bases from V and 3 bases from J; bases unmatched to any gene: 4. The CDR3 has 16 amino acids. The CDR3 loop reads CASSLGLAGVHYEQYF. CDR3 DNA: TGTGCCAGCAGCTTGGGACTAGCGGGGGTCCACTACGAGCAGTACTTC.

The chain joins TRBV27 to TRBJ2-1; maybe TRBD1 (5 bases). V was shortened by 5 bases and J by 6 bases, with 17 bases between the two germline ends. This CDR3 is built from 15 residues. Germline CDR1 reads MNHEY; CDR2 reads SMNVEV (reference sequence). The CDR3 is CASSPTPQGRNEQFF. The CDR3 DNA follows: TGTGCCAGCAGTCCTACTCCCCAGGGTCGCAATGAGCAGTTCTTC.

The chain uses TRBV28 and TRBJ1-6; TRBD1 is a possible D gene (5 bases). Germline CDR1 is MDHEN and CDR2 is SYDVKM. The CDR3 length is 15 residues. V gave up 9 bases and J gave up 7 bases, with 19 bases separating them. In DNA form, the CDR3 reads TGTGCCAGTTGGGCCCAGGGTGAAAGGAATTCACCCCTCCACTTT. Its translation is CASWAQGERNSPLHF.

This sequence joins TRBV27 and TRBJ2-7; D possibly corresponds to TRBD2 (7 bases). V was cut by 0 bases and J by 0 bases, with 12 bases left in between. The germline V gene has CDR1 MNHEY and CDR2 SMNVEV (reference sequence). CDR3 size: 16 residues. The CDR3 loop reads CASSLSGGDYSYEQYV. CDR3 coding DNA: TGTGCCAGCAGTTTATCAGGGGGGGATTACTCCTACGAGCAGTACGTC.

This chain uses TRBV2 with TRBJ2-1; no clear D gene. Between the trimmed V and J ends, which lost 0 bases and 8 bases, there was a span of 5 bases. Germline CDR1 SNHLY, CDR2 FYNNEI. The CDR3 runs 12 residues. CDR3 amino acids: CASSEALDEQFF. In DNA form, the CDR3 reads TGTGCCAGCAGTGAAGCGTTGGATGAGCAGTTCTTC.

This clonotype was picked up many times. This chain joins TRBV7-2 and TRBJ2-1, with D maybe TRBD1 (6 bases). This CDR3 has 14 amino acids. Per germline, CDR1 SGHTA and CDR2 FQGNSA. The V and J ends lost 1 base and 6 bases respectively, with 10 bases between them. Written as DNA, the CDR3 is TGTGCCAGCAGCTTAGTGTTACAGGGCAATGAGCAGTTCTTC. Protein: CASSLVLQGNEQFF.

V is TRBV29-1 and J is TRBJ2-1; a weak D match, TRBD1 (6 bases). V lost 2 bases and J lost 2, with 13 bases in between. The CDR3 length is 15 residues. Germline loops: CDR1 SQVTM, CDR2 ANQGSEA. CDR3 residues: CSVENTGIAYNEQFF. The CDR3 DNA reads TGCAGCGTTGAAAATACAGGGATAGCCTACAATGAGCAGTTCTTC.

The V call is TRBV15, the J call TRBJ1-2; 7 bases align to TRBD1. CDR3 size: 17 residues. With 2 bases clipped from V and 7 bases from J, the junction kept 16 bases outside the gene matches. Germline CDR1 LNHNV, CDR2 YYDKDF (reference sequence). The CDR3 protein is CATSRSGRDSLQGGYTF. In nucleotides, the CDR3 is TGTGCCACCAGCAGATCCGGCAGGGACAGCTTACAGGGTGGCTACACCTTC. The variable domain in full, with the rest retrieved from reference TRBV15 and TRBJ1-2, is DAMVIQNPRYQVTQFGKPVTLSCSQTLNHNVMYWYQQKSSQAPKLLFHYYDKDFNNEADTPDNFQSRRPNTSFCFLDIRSPGLGDTAMYLCATSRSGRDSLQGGYTFGSGTRLTVV.

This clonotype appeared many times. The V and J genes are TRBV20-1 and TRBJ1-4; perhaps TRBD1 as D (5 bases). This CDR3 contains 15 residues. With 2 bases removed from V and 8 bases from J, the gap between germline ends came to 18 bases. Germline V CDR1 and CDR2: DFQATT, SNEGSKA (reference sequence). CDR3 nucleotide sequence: TGCAGTGCTAGAACCGCCCCAGGAAGGGGCGAAAAACTGTTTTTT. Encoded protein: CSARTAPGRGEKLFF.

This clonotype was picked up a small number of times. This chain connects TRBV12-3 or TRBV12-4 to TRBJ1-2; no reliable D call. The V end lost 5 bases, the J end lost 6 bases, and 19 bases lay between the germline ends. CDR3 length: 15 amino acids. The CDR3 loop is CASSPDGRLLHGYTF. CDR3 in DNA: TGTGCCAGCAGTCCGGACGGTAGGCTCCTCCATGGCTACACCTTC.